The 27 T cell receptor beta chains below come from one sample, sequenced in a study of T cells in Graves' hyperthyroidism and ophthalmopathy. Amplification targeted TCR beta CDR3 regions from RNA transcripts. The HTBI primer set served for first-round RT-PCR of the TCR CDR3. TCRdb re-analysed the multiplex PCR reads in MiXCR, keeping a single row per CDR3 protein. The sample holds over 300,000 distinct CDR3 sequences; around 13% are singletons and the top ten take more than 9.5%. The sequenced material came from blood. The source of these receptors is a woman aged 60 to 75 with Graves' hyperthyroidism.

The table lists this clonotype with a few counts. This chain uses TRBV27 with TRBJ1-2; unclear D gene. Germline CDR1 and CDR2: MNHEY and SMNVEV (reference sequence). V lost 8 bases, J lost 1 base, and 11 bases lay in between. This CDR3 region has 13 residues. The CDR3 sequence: CASRTAGNYGYTF. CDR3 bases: TGTGCCAGCCGGACCGCCGGTAACTATGGCTACACCTTC.

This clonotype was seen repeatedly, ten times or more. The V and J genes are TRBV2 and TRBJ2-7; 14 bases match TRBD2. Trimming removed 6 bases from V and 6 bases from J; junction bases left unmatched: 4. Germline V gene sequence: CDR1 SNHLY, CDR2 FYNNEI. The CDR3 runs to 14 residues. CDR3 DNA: TGTGCCAGCAGGGGGACTAGCGGGAGTGGCGAGCAGTACTTC. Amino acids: CASRGTSGSGEQYF.

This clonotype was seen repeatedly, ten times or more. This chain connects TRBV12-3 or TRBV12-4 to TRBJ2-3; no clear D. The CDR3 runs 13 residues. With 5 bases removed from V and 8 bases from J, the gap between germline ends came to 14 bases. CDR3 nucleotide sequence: TGTGCCAGCAGTGCACACCGAACTGGTACGCAGTATTTT. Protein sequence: CASSAHRTGTQYF.

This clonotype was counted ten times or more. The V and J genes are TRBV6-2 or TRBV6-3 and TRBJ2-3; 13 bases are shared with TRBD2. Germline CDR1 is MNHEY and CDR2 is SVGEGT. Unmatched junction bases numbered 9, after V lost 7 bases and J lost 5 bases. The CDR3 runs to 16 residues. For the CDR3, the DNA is TGTGCCAGCACCCGACCGGGACTAGCGGGACTAGATACGCAGTATTTT. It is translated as CASTRPGLAGLDTQYF.

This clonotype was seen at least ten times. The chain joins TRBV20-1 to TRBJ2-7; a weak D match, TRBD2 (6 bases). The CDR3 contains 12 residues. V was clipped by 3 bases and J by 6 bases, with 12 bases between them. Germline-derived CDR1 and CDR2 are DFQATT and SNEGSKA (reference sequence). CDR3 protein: CSASSGSGEQYF. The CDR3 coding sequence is TGCAGTGCTAGTAGCGGTAGCGGCGAGCAGTACTTC.

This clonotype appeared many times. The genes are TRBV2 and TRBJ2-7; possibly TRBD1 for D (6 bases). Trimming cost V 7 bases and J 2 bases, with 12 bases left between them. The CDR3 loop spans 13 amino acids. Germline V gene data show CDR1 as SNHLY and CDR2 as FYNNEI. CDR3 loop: CASKFQGPYEQYF. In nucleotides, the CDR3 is TGTGCCAGCAAGTTCCAGGGGCCCTACGAGCAGTACTTC. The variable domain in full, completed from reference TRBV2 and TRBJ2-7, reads EPEVTQTPSHQVTQMGQEVILRCVPISNHLYFYWYRQILGQKVEFLVSFYNNEISEKSEIFDDQFSVERPDGSNFTLKIRSTKLEDSAMYFCASKFQGPYEQYFGPGTRLTVT.

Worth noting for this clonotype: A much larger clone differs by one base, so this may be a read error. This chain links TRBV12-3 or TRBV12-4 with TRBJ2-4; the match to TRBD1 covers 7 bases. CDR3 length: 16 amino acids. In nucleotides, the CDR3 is TGTGCCAGCACCTCACAGGGGACAATAGCCAAAAACATTCAGCACTTC. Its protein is CASTSQGTIAKNIQHF.

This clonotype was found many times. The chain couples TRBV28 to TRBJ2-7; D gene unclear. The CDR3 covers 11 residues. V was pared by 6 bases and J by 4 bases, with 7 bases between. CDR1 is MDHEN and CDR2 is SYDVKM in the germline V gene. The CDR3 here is CASSIRYEQYF. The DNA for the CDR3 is TGTGCCAGCAGCATCAGGTACGAGCAGTACTTC.

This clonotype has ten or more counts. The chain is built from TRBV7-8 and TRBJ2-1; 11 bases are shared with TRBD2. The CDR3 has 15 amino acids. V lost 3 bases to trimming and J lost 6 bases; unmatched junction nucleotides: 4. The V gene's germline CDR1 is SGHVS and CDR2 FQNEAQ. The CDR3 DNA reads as TGTGCCAGCAGCTTCAGTCTAGCGGGAGGCAATGAGCAGTTCTTC. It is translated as CASSFSLAGGNEQFF.

The DNA for the CDR3 is TGTGCCAGCAGCCAAGATCAGGAGCGATACACAGATACGCAGTATTTT. Protein: CASSQDQERYTDTQYF. The V gene is TRBV4-2, the J gene TRBJ2-3; D unresolved. This CDR3 is built from 16 residues. Trimming pared 0 bases from V and 2 bases from J, leaving 12 bases between. CDR1 LGHNA and CDR2 YNFKEQ come from the germline V gene.

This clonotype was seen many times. The CDR3 reads CAWSAGRGYTF. The DNA of the CDR3 is TGTGCCTGGAGTGCCGGGCGAGGCTACACCTTC. This rearrangement joins TRBV30 to TRBJ1-2, with D hard to call. CDR1 is GTSNPN, CDR2 SVGIG, per germline (reference sequence). The germline V and J ends were trimmed by 1 base and 8 bases, with 8 bases remaining between them. This CDR3 comprises 11 residues.

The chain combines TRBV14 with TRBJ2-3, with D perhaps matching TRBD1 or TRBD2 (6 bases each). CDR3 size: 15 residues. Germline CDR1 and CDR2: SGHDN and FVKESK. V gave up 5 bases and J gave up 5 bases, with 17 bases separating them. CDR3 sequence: CASSFDIRGLDTQYF. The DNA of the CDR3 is TGTGCCAGCAGCTTCGACATTCGGGGGCTAGATACGCAGTATTTT.

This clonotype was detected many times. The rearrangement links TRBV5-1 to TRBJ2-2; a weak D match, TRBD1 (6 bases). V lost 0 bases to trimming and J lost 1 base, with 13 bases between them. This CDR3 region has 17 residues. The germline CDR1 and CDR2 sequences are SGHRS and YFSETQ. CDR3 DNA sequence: TGCGCCAGCAGCTTGGTCAGGGGACCTCAGAACACCGGGGAGCTGTTTTTT. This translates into CASSLVRGPQNTGELFF.

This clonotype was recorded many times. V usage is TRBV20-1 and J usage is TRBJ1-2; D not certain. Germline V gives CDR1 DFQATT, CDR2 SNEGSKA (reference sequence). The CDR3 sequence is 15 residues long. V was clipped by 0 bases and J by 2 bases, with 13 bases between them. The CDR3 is CSARDTAHGNYGYTF. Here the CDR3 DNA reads TGCAGTGCTAGAGATACGGCCCACGGAAACTATGGCTACACCTTC.

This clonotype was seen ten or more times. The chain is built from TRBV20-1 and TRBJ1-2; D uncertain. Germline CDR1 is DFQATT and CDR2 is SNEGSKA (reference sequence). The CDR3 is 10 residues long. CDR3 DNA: TGCAGCATCCTTTCGGGGGGCTACACCTTC. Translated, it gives CSILSGGYTF.

CDR3 sequence: CASSLQGGETEAFF. The DNA for the CDR3 is TGTGCCAGTAGTTTACAGGGAGGAGAAACTGAAGCTTTCTTT. This chain uses TRBV19 with TRBJ1-1; D perhaps matches TRBD1 (6 bases). The CDR3 loop spans 14 amino acids. Trimming left V 5 bases short and J 5 bases short, with 15 bases between. The germline gives CDR1 LNHDA, CDR2 SQIVND (reference sequence).

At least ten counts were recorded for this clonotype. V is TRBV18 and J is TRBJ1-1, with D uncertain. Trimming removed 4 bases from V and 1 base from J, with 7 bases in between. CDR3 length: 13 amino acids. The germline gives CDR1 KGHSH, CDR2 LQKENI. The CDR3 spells CASSLGENTEAFF. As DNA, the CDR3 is TGTGCCAGCTCACTCGGGGAGAACACTGAAGCTTTCTTT.

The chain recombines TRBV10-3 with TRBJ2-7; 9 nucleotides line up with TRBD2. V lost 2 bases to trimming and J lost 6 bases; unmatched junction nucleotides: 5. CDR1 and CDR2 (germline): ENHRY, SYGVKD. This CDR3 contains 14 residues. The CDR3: CAISEGGLASEQYF. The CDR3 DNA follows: TGTGCCATCAGTGAGGGGGGACTAGCCTCCGAGCAGTACTTC.

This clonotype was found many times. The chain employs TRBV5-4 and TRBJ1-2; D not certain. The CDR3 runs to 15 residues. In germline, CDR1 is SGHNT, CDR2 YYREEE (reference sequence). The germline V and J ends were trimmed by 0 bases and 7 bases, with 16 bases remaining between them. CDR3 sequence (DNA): TGTGCCAGCAGCTTGGTAGCGTGGCGGGCCTCTGGCTACACCTTC. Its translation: CASSLVAWRASGYTF.

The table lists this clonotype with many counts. The CDR3 DNA reads TGCAGTGCTAGACTGGCCTACGAGCAGTACTTC. This codes for CSARLAYEQYF. The chain couples TRBV20-1 to TRBJ2-7; D uncertain. Germline CDR1 and CDR2: DFQATT and SNEGSKA (reference sequence). The V end lost 2 bases, the J end lost 2 bases, and 4 bases lay between the germline ends. CDR3 length: 11 residues.

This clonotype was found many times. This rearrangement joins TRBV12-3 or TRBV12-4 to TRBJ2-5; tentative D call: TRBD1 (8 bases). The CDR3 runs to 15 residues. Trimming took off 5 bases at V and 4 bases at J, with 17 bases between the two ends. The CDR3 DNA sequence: TGTGCCAGCAGTACTCGACAGGGGAGGGGAGAGACCCAGTACTTC. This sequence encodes CASSTRQGRGETQYF.

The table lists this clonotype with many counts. The CDR3 protein is CASSSGTSGSWIEQFF. CDR3 nucleotides: TGCGCCAGCAGCTCCGGGACTAGCGGGAGTTGGATTGAGCAGTTCTTC. The chain recombines TRBV5-1 with TRBJ2-1; 14 positions agree with TRBD2. With 3 bases clipped from V and 9 bases from J, the junction kept 8 bases outside the gene matches. The CDR3 spans 16 residues. Germline V CDR1 and CDR2: SGHRS, YFSETQ.

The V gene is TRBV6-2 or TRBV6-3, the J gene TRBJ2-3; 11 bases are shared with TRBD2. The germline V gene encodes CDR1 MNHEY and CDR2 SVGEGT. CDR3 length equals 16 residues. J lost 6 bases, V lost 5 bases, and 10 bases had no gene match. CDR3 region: CASSPSSVAGGDTQYF. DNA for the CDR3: TGTGCCAGCAGTCCCTCCTCGGTAGCGGGGGGGGATACGCAGTATTTT.

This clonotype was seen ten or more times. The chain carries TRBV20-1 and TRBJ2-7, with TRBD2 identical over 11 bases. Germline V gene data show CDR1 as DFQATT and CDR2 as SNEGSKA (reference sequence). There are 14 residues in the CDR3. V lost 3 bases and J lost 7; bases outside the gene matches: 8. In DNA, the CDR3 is TGCAGTGCTAGTTTAACTAGCGGGAGACGGGAGCAGTACTTC. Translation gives CSASLTSGRREQYF.

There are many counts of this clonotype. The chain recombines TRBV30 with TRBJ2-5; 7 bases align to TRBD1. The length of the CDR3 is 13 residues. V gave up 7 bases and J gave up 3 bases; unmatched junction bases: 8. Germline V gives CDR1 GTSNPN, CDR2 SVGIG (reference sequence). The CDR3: CASIRQGEETQYF. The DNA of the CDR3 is TGTGCCTCGATCCGACAGGGAGAAGAGACCCAGTACTTC.

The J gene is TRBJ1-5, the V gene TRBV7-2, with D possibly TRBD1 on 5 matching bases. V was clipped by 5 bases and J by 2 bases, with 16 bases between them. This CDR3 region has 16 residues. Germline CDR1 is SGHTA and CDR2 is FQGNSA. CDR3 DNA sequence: TGTGCCAGCAGCCCAGGGACCGGAGGGGGCAATCAGCCCCAGCATTTT. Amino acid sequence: CASSPGTGGGNQPQHF.

CDR3 loop: CASRIAGALLYEQYF. The CDR3 DNA follows: TGTGCCAGCAGAATAGCGGGAGCCCTCCTCTACGAGCAGTACTTC. The chain employs TRBV2 and TRBJ2-7; 9 bases are shared with TRBD2. With 6 bases clipped from V and 3 bases from J, the junction kept 9 bases outside the gene matches. The length of the CDR3 is 15 residues. CDR1 and CDR2 (germline): SNHLY, FYNNEI.